The 3 T cell receptor beta chains below all came from one sample that was sequenced in a study of blood T cells in healthy people across ages. Together with a sample-barcoded 5' primer, a J-beta primer mix was included in a second PCR lasting about 6 to 11 cycles. TCRdb reanalysed the 5' RACE reads using MiXCR and keeps one entry per CDR3 protein. The sample yields 700,000 or so distinct CDR3 sequences, 40% to 50% seen once. The material sequenced was blood. Source of these receptors: an elderly man in good health.

This clonotype has only a few counts. The V and J genes are TRBV6-5 and TRBJ2-4; D may match TRBD1 or TRBD2 (5 bases each). V gave up 5 bases and J gave up 13 bases, with 15 bases separating them. This CDR3 has 12 amino acids. In germline, CDR1 is MNHEY, CDR2 SVGAGI. The CDR3 is CASSGRFREQYF. In nucleotides, the CDR3 is TGTGCCAGCAGTGGCCGATTCAGGGAGCAGTACTTC.

Worth noting for this clonotype: A much larger clone is a single base away; this may be a read error. The chain uses TRBV6-2 or TRBV6-3 and TRBJ1-2, with unresolved D. Deletions cut 5 bases from V and 8 bases from J, with 15 bases between. The CDR3 contains 13 residues. CDR1 MNHEY and CDR2 SVGEGT come from the germline V gene. The CDR3 DNA reads as TGTGCCAGCAGTCCTTCCGGGAAAAGGGGCTACACCTTC. It translates to CASSPSGKRGYTF.

V usage is TRBV6-5 and J usage is TRBJ2-5; weak D call: TRBD1 (5 bases). Looked up from germline, CDR1 is MNHEY and CDR2 is SVGAGI. The length of the CDR3 is 16 residues. The V end lost 7 bases, the J end lost 0 bases, and 18 bases lay between the germline ends. CDR3 sequence reads: CASKKGTGVNQETQYF. The CDR3 region has the DNA TGTGCCAGCAAGAAAGGCACAGGAGTCAACCAAGAGACCCAGTACTTC.